These 27 T cell receptor beta chains were all obtained from the same sample, sequenced in a study of CXCR3-negative and CXCR3-positive naive CD8 T cells. Study results and caveats: CXCR3-positive naive cells had TRB CDR3s that were more hydrophobic than CXCR3-negative naive cells had.

No antigen has been assigned to these receptors. TRB cDNA was prepared as libraries by UMI-labeled 5' RACE. TCRdb reprocessed the 5' RACE reads and stores each CDR3 protein as one record, lacking DNA. The sample shows fewer than 140,000 distinct CDR3 sequences, and more than 0.3% sits with its ten largest clones. Sequencing was done on a sample of naive CXCR3+ CD8+ T cells from blood. Subset denoted: CD45RO-CCR7+CD27+CD95- naive CD8+ T cells expressing CXCR3 (TNR3+). All receptors derive from a human donor in good health. Some clones in this sample may be carry-over from other donors' samples.

This chain's CDR3 is CASRATSGRGETQYF. This chain connects TRBV2 to TRBJ2-5; the D gene TCRdb calls, TRBD2, cannot be checked with no DNA. CDR3 length: 15 amino acids. Germline CDR1 SNHLY, CDR2 FYNNEI.

The chain is built from TRBV7-6 and TRBJ1-2; without DNA, the TCRdb call of TRBD1 cannot be checked. Germline V gene data show CDR1 as SGHVS and CDR2 as FNYEAQ. There are 15 residues in the CDR3. The chain's CDR3 is CASSLRGGGGEGYTF.

V usage is TRBV9 and J usage is TRBJ2-1; the D call from TCRdb, TRBD2, cannot be confirmed without DNA. Germline V CDR1 and CDR2: SGDLS, YYNGEE. The CDR3 is 15 amino acids. This chain's CDR3 is CASSVSSAGYNEQFF.

The V gene is TRBV19, the J gene TRBJ2-7; lacking DNA, the TRBD1 call made by TCRdb goes unchecked. The germline V gene has CDR1 LNHDA and CDR2 SQIVND (reference sequence). The CDR3 has 14 amino acids. This chain's CDR3 is CASSIGPGGHEQYF.

V is TRBV11-2 and J is TRBJ1-2; absent DNA, TCRdb's TRBD1 call cannot be checked. Germline CDR1 SGHAT, CDR2 FQNNGV. This CDR3 region has 14 residues. The chain's CDR3 is CASSDLGRGYGYTF.

The chain joins TRBV12-3 or TRBV12-4 to TRBJ2-7; TCRdb lists TRBD1, though no DNA is available to test this call. The CDR3 sequence is 20 residues long. Here the CDR3 reads CASSPPRVLDRERLTYEQYF.

This rearrangement joins TRBV6-5 to TRBJ2-7. The CDR3 sequence is 11 residues long. Germline CDR1 reads MNHEY; CDR2 reads SVGAGI. CDR3 amino acids: CASSYLNEQYF.

The chain has TRBV6-5 and TRBJ2-2; no DNA is available, so the TRBD1 call from TCRdb remains unchecked. Germline CDR1 reads MNHEY; CDR2 reads SVGAGI. The CDR3 runs 13 residues. The CDR3 is CASSPQGAGELFF.

This chain connects TRBV20-1 to TRBJ2-1. CDR3 length equals 15 residues. Germline V gene data show CDR1 as DFQATT and CDR2 as SNEGSKA (reference sequence). CDR3 region: CSASDGGSSYNEQFF.

The chain combines TRBV7-9 with TRBJ2-1; TCRdb lists TRBD2, though no DNA is available to test this call. This CDR3 is built from 14 residues. CDR1 and CDR2 from the germline V gene are SEHNR and FQNEAQ (reference sequence). This CDR3 reads CASGNSGGYNEQFF. Using reference TRBV7-9 and TRBJ2-1 for the parts outside the CDR3, the full variable domain is DTGVSQNPRHKITKRGQNVTFRCDPISEHNRLYWYRQTLGQGPEFLTYFQNEAQLEKSRLLSDRFSAERPKGSFSTLEIQRTEQGDSAMYLCASGNSGGYNEQFFGPGTRLTVL.

The V and J genes are TRBV11-1 and TRBJ2-1; TCRdb outputs TRBD2, but without DNA this stays unchecked. Germline assignment: CDR1 SGHAT and CDR2 FQDESV (reference sequence). The length of the CDR3 is 16 residues. Here the CDR3 reads CASSLRGGLDYNEQFF.

The rearrangement uses TRBV5-6 and TRBJ1-2. There are 18 residues in the CDR3. Germline V gene lookup returns CDR1 SGHDT and CDR2 YYEEEE. This CDR3 reads CASTPRGGNEVGNYGYTF.

CDR3 amino acids: CASRSGYSAGELFF. This chain joins TRBV5-5 and TRBJ2-2; no DNA is available, so the TRBD1 call from TCRdb remains unchecked. This CDR3 contains 14 residues. Germline V gives CDR1 SGHKS, CDR2 YYEKEE (reference sequence).

The chain has TRBV14 and TRBJ2-3; as DNA is missing, the TRBD1 call by TCRdb cannot be tested. The CDR3 length is 15 residues. CDR1 and CDR2 (germline): SGHDN, FVKESK. CDR3 in amino acids: CASSTYRDSTDTQYF.

The chain joins TRBV7-9 to TRBJ2-5; TCRdb gives TRBD1 as the D gene, but with no DNA this cannot be confirmed. The length of the CDR3 is 15 residues. From germline, CDR1 is SEHNR and CDR2 FQNEAQ (reference sequence). This CDR3 is CASSLIRVMGETQYF.

This chain joins TRBV7-6 and TRBJ2-1; TCRdb names TRBD2, which stays unverified in the absence of DNA. CDR3 length: 17 amino acids. The V gene's germline CDR1 is SGHVS and CDR2 FNYEAQ. The CDR3 reads CASSLGIAGEAYNEQFF.

The chain is built from TRBV11-2 and TRBJ2-1. Per the germline V gene, CDR1 is SGHAT and CDR2 is FQNNGV. The CDR3 sequence is 12 residues long. This CDR3 reads CASSLDLDEQFF.

The chain links TRBV29-1 to TRBJ2-7; TCRdb picks TRBD2, but there is no DNA to check that call. Germline-derived CDR1 and CDR2 are SQVTM and ANQGSEA. The CDR3 is 14 amino acids. The CDR3 loop reads CSVIAGTTTYEQYF.

CDR3: CASSLDMPDTQYF. This chain connects TRBV28 to TRBJ2-3. The CDR3 loop spans 13 amino acids. CDR1 is MDHEN and CDR2 is SYDVKM in the germline V gene.

The gene calls are TRBV5-1 and TRBJ2-7; TCRdb selects TRBD1, and the lack of DNA leaves this call unchecked. The CDR3 runs to 14 residues. In germline, CDR1 is SGHRS, CDR2 YFSETQ. CDR3 sequence: CASSLEGESYEQYF.

The chain uses TRBV10-2 and TRBJ1-1; the D gene TCRdb calls, TRBD1, cannot be checked with no DNA. This CDR3 region has 13 residues. CDR1 is WSHSY, CDR2 SAAADI, per germline. CDR3 residues: CASSVIGGTEAFF.

This sequence joins TRBV7-8 and TRBJ2-1. From germline, CDR1 is SGHVS and CDR2 FQNEAQ. The CDR3 is 16 residues long. CDR3 protein: CASSLTLADSYNEQFF.

CDR3 region: CASSLVGTGEEQFF. This rearrangement joins TRBV7-8 to TRBJ2-1; TCRdb outputs TRBD1, but without DNA this stays unchecked. Germline V gene data show CDR1 as SGHVS and CDR2 as FQNEAQ. The CDR3 is made up of 14 amino acids. The whole variable domain, remainder taken from reference TRBV7-8 and TRBJ2-1, is GAGVSQSPRYKVAKRGQDVALRCDPISGHVSLFWYQQALGQGPEFLTYFQNEAQLDKSGLPSDRFFAERPEGSVSTLKIQRTQQEDSAVYLCASSLVGTGEEQFFGPGTRLTVL.

The V and J genes are TRBV12-3 or TRBV12-4 and TRBJ2-7; TCRdb gives TRBD1 as the D gene, but with no DNA this cannot be confirmed. The CDR3 runs 15 residues. This chain's CDR3 is CASSPGQGAPYEQYF.

This chain connects TRBV7-6 to TRBJ2-7; absent DNA, TCRdb's TRBD2 call cannot be checked. Germline CDR1 reads SGHVS; CDR2 reads FNYEAQ. The CDR3 extends over 16 amino acids. The CDR3 sequence is CASSLAASGGVYEQYF.

The chain joins TRBV7-9 to TRBJ2-5; TCRdb's assignment of TRBD2 cannot be checked, as there is no DNA. Per germline, CDR1 SEHNR and CDR2 FQNEAQ (reference sequence). This CDR3 has 15 amino acids. The CDR3 region is CASSLAWRAQETQYF.

The CDR3 loop reads CVVGMNTEAFF. The rearrangement links TRBV6-5 to TRBJ1-1. Per germline, CDR1 MNHEY and CDR2 SVGAGI. The CDR3 consists of 11 residues.